The 7 T cell receptor beta chains below were found in one sample sequenced in a study of blood T cell repertoires in COVID-19. Sequencing used immunoSEQ multiplex PCR; TCRdb keeps in-frame clones, though not all of them. The sample has hundreds of thousands of clones, more than 70% seen once. Sequencing was carried out using PBMCs or T cells enriched from blood (not recorded which). The receptor source for this set is a woman younger than 35 who had been exposed to COVID-19.

The CDR3 is CASSEPSGADEQYF. The DNA for the CDR3 is TGTGCCAGCAGTGAACCTTCAGGGGCTGACGAGCAGTACTTC. The V gene is TRBV6-1, the J gene TRBJ2-7, with a weak D call TRBD1 (6 bases). The germline CDR1 and CDR2 sequences are MNHNS and SASEGT. With 2 bases removed from V and 5 bases from J, the gap between germline ends came to 13 bases. The CDR3 runs to 14 residues.

The rearrangement joins TRBV28 to TRBJ1-5; 7 bases map to TRBD1. Germline V gives CDR1 MDHEN, CDR2 SYDVKM. This CDR3 has 20 amino acids. The J segment lost 5 bases and the V segment lost 6 bases, leaving 25 bases of the junction unmatched. CDR3 amino acids: CASSRTPTSATGNLYQPQHF. In DNA, the CDR3 is TGTGCCAGCAGCCGAACCCCCACATCTGCGACAGGGAACCTCTATCAGCCCCAGCATTTT.

This chain connects TRBV4-3 to TRBJ2-3; 8 bases map to TRBD2. The germline CDR1 and CDR2 sequences are LGHNA and YSLEER. Losses at the gene ends were 2 bases for V and 8 bases for J; bases not matched to a gene: 15. The CDR3 has 17 amino acids. CDR3: CASSQKGWDGGDVTQYF. For the CDR3, the DNA is TGCGCCAGCAGCCAAAAGGGCTGGGACGGGGGGGACGTTACGCAGTATTTT.

J is TRBJ1-5 and V is TRBV6-2 or TRBV6-3, with unresolved D. The CDR3 runs 14 residues. Germline V gene lookup returns CDR1 MNHEY and CDR2 SVGEGT. With 2 bases removed from V and 6 bases from J, the gap between germline ends came to 11 bases. The CDR3 coding sequence is TGTGCCAGCAGTTACGCTTCTGCAGGTCAGCCCCAGCATTTT. As protein: CASSYASAGQPQHF.

This rearrangement joins TRBV18 to TRBJ1-3, with 9 nucleotides matching TRBD1. V was pared by 6 bases and J by 2 bases, with 2 bases of the junction left unmatched. From germline, CDR1 is KGHSH and CDR2 LQKENI. This CDR3 is built from 14 residues. This CDR3 is CASSWTGAGNTIYF. For the CDR3, the DNA is TGTGCCAGCTCCTGGACAGGGGCTGGAAACACCATATATTTT.

V gene TRBV27 combines with J gene TRBJ1-1, with D possibly matching TRBD1 (5 bases). V shed 2 bases and J shed 5 bases, with 12 bases lying between them. Germline CDR1 MNHEY, CDR2 SMNVEV (reference sequence). The CDR3 is 14 amino acids. CDR3 protein: CASSLPGRVTEAFF. The CDR3 bases are TGTGCCAGCAGTTTACCCGGCAGGGTAACTGAAGCTTTCTTT.

V and J are TRBV13 and TRBJ2-7; D is ambiguous. The CDR3 is made up of 12 amino acids. Germline CDR1 reads PRHDT; CDR2 reads FYEKMQ (reference sequence). Trimming pared 10 bases from V and 3 bases from J, leaving 13 bases between. This CDR3 is CATAVSGYEQYF. In DNA form, the CDR3 reads TGTGCCACCGCCGTCTCCGGCTACGAGCAGTACTTC.